This is a list of T cell receptor beta chains from one sample in a study of T cells after posttransplantation cyclophosphamide. Repertoires were generated with immunoSEQ multiplex PCR, while TCRdb's copy carries only in-frame clones and drops some. This sample comprises under 45,000 clones, none seen once only. Sequencing was carried out using PBMCs. The receptors were sampled from a man in his thirties or forties in good health and a related stem cell transplant donor. CDR3s include the opening cysteine and the closing phenylalanine or tryptophan. The D gene is left open where the match is weak. Size values are once, few and many counts, or a class for expanded clones, and some rows have none.

D	V	size	J	CDR3	DNA
-	TRBV7-2	many	TRBJ2-7	CASSRRDLLTYEQYF	TGTGCCAGCAGCCGTCGGGACTTATTAACCTACGAGCAGTACTTC
TRBD2	TRBV2	-	TRBJ2-5	CASSPYGGSQETQYF	TGTGCCAGCAGTCCTTACGGGGGGTCCCAAGAGACCCAGTACTTC
-	TRBV12-3/TRBV12-4	few	TRBJ2-3	CASNPEGWDTQYF	TGTGCCAGCAATCCCGAGGGTTGGGATACGCAGTATTTT
TRBD2	TRBV7-9	many	TRBJ2-1	CASRSLAGGQNEQFF	TGTGCCAGCAGAAGTCTAGCGGGGGGGCAGAATGAGCAGTTCTTC
TRBD1	TRBV5-1	-	TRBJ2-7	CASSGQGGSYEQYF	TGCGCCAGCAGCGGACAGGGGGGATCCTACGAGCAGTACTTC
TRBD1	TRBV29-1	few	TRBJ2-3	CSVEDWDRVGTDTQYF	TGCAGCGTTGAAGACTGGGACAGGGTGGGAACAGATACGCAGTATTTT
-	TRBV30	-	TRBJ1-2	CAWSVGRGWIFIYGYTF	TGTGCCTGGAGTGTAGGTCGCGGGTGGATTTTTATCTATGGCTACACCTTC
TRBD1	TRBV5-6	-	TRBJ2-5	CASSETGSSQYF	TGTGCCAGCAGCGAGACAGGGTCGAGCCAGTACTTC
-	TRBV11-2	many	TRBJ1-3	CASSLAAGSGNTIYF	TGTGCCAGCAGCTTAGCGGCGGGCTCAGGAAACACCATATATTTT
-	TRBV6-2/TRBV6-3	many	TRBJ1-3	CASSYDPGDIFSGNTIYF	TGTGCCAGCAGTTACGACCCCGGGGACATTTTCTCTGGAAACACCATATATTTT
-	TRBV12-5	many	TRBJ1-4	CASGLARTWTNEKLFF	TGTGCTAGTGGTTTGGCACGGACTTGGACTAATGAAAAACTGTTTTTT
TRBD2	TRBV19	many	TRBJ2-3	CASSIGGGGITDTQYF	TGTGCCAGTAGTATCGGTGGCGGGGGGATAACAGATACGCAGTATTTT
-	TRBV7-8	-	TRBJ2-5	CASSFSRIPETQYF	TGTGCCAGCAGCTTCTCCAGGATCCCAGAGACCCAGTACTTC
TRBD1	TRBV28	many	TRBJ2-3	CAPTGGLPRDSTDTQYF	TGTGCCCCGACAGGGGGTTTACCCCGAGATAGCACAGATACGCAGTATTTT
-	TRBV19	many	TRBJ1-5	CASSSRGGMGQPQHF	TGTGCCAGTAGTAGCCGGGGGGGTATGGGCCAGCCCCAGCATTTT
TRBD1	TRBV9	many	TRBJ2-1	CASSVVDRGRHNEQFF	TGTGCCAGCAGCGTCGTGGACAGGGGGCGTCACAATGAGCAGTTCTTC
TRBD2	TRBV4-3	few	TRBJ2-5	CASSQNLGRGETQYF	TGCGCCAGCAGCCAAAACCTGGGGAGGGGAGAGACCCAGTACTTC
TRBD1	TRBV7-2	many	TRBJ2-1	CASSLGTGRDEQFF	TGTGCCAGCAGCTTAGGGACAGGGCGCGATGAGCAGTTCTTC
-	TRBV11-2	few	TRBJ2-5	CASSRKETQYF	TGTGCCAGCTCCAGGAAAGAGACCCAGTACTTC
TRBD1	TRBV9	many	TRBJ1-2	CASSPTGTGDYGYTF	TGTGCCAGCAGCCCCACCGGGACAGGGGACTATGGCTACACCTTC
-	TRBV5-1	-	TRBJ2-5	CASSLEYGGGETQYF	TGCGCCAGCAGCTTGGAGTATGGGGGCGGAGAGACCCAGTACTTC
-	TRBV6-2/TRBV6-3	many	TRBJ2-2	CASSYRGMANTGELFF	TGTGCCAGCAGTTATAGGGGCATGGCGAACACCGGGGAGCTGTTTTTT
-	TRBV7-9	many	TRBJ1-6	CASSKNRDGRSPLHF	TGTGCCAGCAGCAAAAACAGGGACGGGCGCTCACCCCTCCACTTT
TRBD1	TRBV6-5	many	TRBJ2-7	CASSSSRDRYEQYF	TGTGCCAGCAGTTCGTCCCGGGACAGGTACGAGCAGTACTTC
TRBD2	TRBV7-2	many	TRBJ2-7	CASSRRTSGGRSYEQYF	TGTGCCAGCAGCAGGAGGACTAGCGGGGGGCGTTCCTACGAGCAGTACTTC
TRBD1	TRBV19	many	TRBJ2-1	CASKTGGGNEQFF	TGTGCCAGTAAGACAGGGGGAGGGAATGAGCAGTTCTTC
TRBD1	TRBV12-5	many	TRBJ1-6	CASGTGTGSSPLHF	TGTGCTAGTGGTACCGGGACAGGGAGTTCACCCCTCCACTTT
-	TRBV7-9	many	TRBJ2-7	CASSPLELTYEQYF	TGTGCCAGCAGCCCACTTGAGCTAACCTACGAGCAGTACTTC
TRBD1	TRBV10-3	many	TRBJ2-2	CAISDNRGRRTGELFF	TGTGCCATCAGTGATAACAGGGGGCGCCGTACCGGGGAGCTGTTTTTT
TRBD2	TRBV5-1	many	TRBJ2-1	CASSLYTSGDVQFF	TGCGCCAGCAGCTTGTATACTAGCGGGGATGTGCAGTTCTTC
TRBD2	TRBV7-8	few	TRBJ2-5	CASVRGGSQETQYF	TGTGCCAGCGTTCGGGGGGGGTCGCAAGAGACCCAGTACTTC
TRBD1	TRBV28	many	TRBJ1-4	CASCRGRAEKLFF	TGTGCCAGCTGCAGGGGGAGGGCCGAAAAACTGTTTTTT
TRBD1	TRBV2	many	TRBJ1-4	CASRGDSQNEKLFF	TGTGCCAGCAGAGGGGACAGCCAAAATGAAAAACTGTTTTTT
-	TRBV12-3/TRBV12-4	-	TRBJ1-2	CASRPGKDGYTF	TGTGCCAGCAGGCCGGGGAAAGACGGCTACACCTTC
TRBD2	TRBV19	many	TRBJ2-7	CASSMTSGGAYEQYF	TGTGCCAGTAGTATGACTAGCGGGGGGGCCTACGAGCAGTACTTC